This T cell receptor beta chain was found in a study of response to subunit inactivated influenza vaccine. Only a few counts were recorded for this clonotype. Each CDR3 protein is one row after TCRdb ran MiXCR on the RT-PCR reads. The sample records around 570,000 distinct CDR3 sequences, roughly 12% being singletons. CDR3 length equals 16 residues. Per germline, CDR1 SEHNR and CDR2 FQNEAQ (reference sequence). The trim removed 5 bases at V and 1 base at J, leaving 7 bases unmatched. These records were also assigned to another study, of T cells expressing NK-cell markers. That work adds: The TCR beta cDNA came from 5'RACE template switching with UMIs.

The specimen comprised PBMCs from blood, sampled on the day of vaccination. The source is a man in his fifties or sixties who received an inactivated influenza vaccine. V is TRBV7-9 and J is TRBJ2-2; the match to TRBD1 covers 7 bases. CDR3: CASSTRDRKNTGELFF. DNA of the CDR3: TGTGCCAGCAGCACCCGGGACAGAAAGAACACCGGGGAGCTGTTTTTT.